This TCR beta chain was identified in a study of cytomegalovirus exposure and HLA in healthy donors. Whole-study context: The same platform used for the 666 first-cohort repertoires was also used for the 120 or so validation repertoires, as a later analysis reported.

Some clones are missing from TCRdb's copy, which holds only in-frame ones; the method was immunoSEQ multiplex PCR. The table has 300,000 or so clones, roughly 86% seen once. The germline CDR1 and CDR2 sequences are SGHVS and FNYEAQ. The CDR3 runs 15 residues. V lost 5 bases, J lost 8 bases, and 6 bases stayed unmatched. This clone was seen only once. Its antigen remains unidentified. Broader study findings: Subsequent analysis of the 100 to 150 validation repertoires found a tendency for first-cohort TCR clusters to co-occur. A few CMV-associated chains were confirmed in vitro to be specific for CMV antigens.

Sequences were obtained from PBMCs. The genes are TRBV7-6 and TRBJ2-1, with 13 bases fitting TRBD2. This sequence was found in a man between 25 and 39 years old in good health and CMV-seronegative. CDR3 coding DNA: TGTGCCAGCAGCCCCCGACTAGCGGGGGGACATGAGCAGTTCTTC. Translating gives CASSPRLAGGHEQFF.